A selection of T cell receptor beta chains follows, all from one sample in a study of regulatory T cells in long-lasting Graves disease. TCRdb reprocessed the multiplex PCR reads with MiXCR, giving one entry per CDR3 protein. The data hold about 370,000 distinct CDR3 sequences, with less than 20% observed a single time. Sequenced here: peripheral blood mononuclear cells (PBMCs), sampled at new diagnosis, from a patient treated with antithyroid drugs. The receptors shown here come from a female donor with Graves disease. Each CDR3 is given with its conserved first and last residue. A D gene is named only where the DNA matches it firmly. The size of a clone is reported for some rows only, either as once, few or many, or as a class for expanded clones.

v_gene: TRBV27
j_gene: TRBJ1-3
abundance: many
d_gene: -
CDR3nt: TGTGCCAGCATGGGTTATGGAAACACCATATATTTT
CDR3aa: CASMGYGNTIYF

v_gene: TRBV12-3/TRBV12-4
j_gene: TRBJ2-7
abundance: many
d_gene: -
CDR3nt: TGTGCCAGCAGTTTAACCGCAGGGCAGGCCTACGAGCAGTACTTC
CDR3aa: CASSLTAGQAYEQYF

v_gene: TRBV20-1
j_gene: TRBJ1-5
abundance: many
d_gene: -
CDR3nt: TGCAGTGCTTCTCCAGGGGAGGGCCGTTGGGAGCCCCAGCATTTT
CDR3aa: CSASPGEGRWEPQHF

v_gene: TRBV19
j_gene: TRBJ2-2
abundance: few
d_gene: -
CDR3nt: TGTGCCAGTCGGACTTTGGGGGAGCTGTTTTTT
CDR3aa: CASRTLGELFF

v_gene: TRBV29-1
j_gene: TRBJ1-1
abundance: many
d_gene: TRBD1
CDR3nt: TGCAGCGCCGACACCGGGACAGGGGGCGTTCCCACTGAAGCTTTCTTT
CDR3aa: CSADTGTGGVPTEAFF

v_gene: TRBV6-5
j_gene: TRBJ2-7
abundance: -
d_gene: TRBD1
CDR3nt: TGTGCCAGCAGTTACTCGACAGGGGGCAACTCCTACGAGCAGTACTTC
CDR3aa: CASSYSTGGNSYEQYF

v_gene: TRBV6-2/TRBV6-3
j_gene: TRBJ2-1
abundance: many
d_gene: -
CDR3nt: TGTGCCAGCAGTTACTCGAAAAGCCGGAGGGACAATGAGCAGTTCTTC
CDR3aa: CASSYSKSRRDNEQFF

v_gene: TRBV29-1
j_gene: TRBJ2-5
abundance: many
d_gene: -
CDR3nt: TGCAGCGTTGAAAAGGGAGGGGGAGAGACCCAGTACTTC
CDR3aa: CSVEKGGGETQYF

v_gene: TRBV6-1
j_gene: TRBJ2-6
abundance: few
d_gene: -
CDR3nt: TGTGCCAGCAGTCTAGGGTCCTACTCTGGGGCCAACGTCCTGACTTTC
CDR3aa: CASSLGSYSGANVLTF

v_gene: TRBV6-5
j_gene: TRBJ1-5
abundance: many
d_gene: -
CDR3nt: TGTGCCAGCAGTTACCCCCGGGACAAGGGGGTGCGGTGGCCCCAGCATTTT
CDR3aa: CASSYPRDKGVRWPQHF

v_gene: TRBV6-2/TRBV6-3
j_gene: TRBJ2-2
abundance: -
d_gene: TRBD1
CDR3nt: TGTGCCAGCAGGCCCGGGACAGGATGGACCGGGGAGCTGTTTTTT
CDR3aa: CASRPGTGWTGELFF

v_gene: TRBV12-3/TRBV12-4
j_gene: TRBJ1-2
abundance: many
d_gene: TRBD1
CDR3nt: TGTGCCAGCAGGACCTGGACAGGGATGTATGGCTACACCTTC
CDR3aa: CASRTWTGMYGYTF

v_gene: TRBV6-1
j_gene: TRBJ2-5
abundance: many
d_gene: -
CDR3nt: TGTGCCAGCAGTGCTAGACAGCAAGAGACCCAGTACTTC
CDR3aa: CASSARQQETQYF

v_gene: TRBV27
j_gene: TRBJ2-7
abundance: many
d_gene: -
CDR3nt: TGTGCCAGCAGTTACAGGCAGGGCTACGAGCAGTACTTC
CDR3aa: CASSYRQGYEQYF

v_gene: TRBV11-3
j_gene: TRBJ1-1
abundance: many
d_gene: -
CDR3nt: TGTGCCAGCAGCTACCTGGCTACGGGGGCAGGAGTGAACACTGAAGCTTTCTTT
CDR3aa: CASSYLATGAGVNTEAFF

v_gene: TRBV7-6
j_gene: TRBJ2-2
abundance: few
d_gene: TRBD2
CDR3nt: TGTGCCAGCAGCTTAGGCCTCGGGACTACAAACACCGGGGAGCTGTTTTTT
CDR3aa: CASSLGLGTTNTGELFF

v_gene: TRBV3-1
j_gene: TRBJ2-3
abundance: many
d_gene: -
CDR3nt: TGTGCCAGCAAGAAGGGGGTCCAAGGAGATACGCAGTATTTT
CDR3aa: CASKKGVQGDTQYF

v_gene: TRBV11-2
j_gene: TRBJ2-3
abundance: many
d_gene: -
CDR3nt: TGTGCCAGCAGCCAGGACCCCTCCACAGATACGCAGTATTTT
CDR3aa: CASSQDPSTDTQYF

v_gene: TRBV29-1
j_gene: TRBJ2-3
abundance: -
d_gene: -
CDR3nt: TGCAGCGTTGATTGGTCTTACGAAACAGATACGCAGTATTTT
CDR3aa: CSVDWSYETDTQYF

v_gene: TRBV6-1
j_gene: TRBJ2-1
abundance: many
d_gene: -
CDR3nt: TGTGCCAGCAGTAAAACTATGAGCTCCTACAATGAGCAGTTCTTC
CDR3aa: CASSKTMSSYNEQFF

v_gene: TRBV12-3/TRBV12-4
j_gene: TRBJ2-2
abundance: many
d_gene: TRBD1
CDR3nt: TGTGCCAGCAGGACAGGGGGCCCTAACACCGGGGAGCTGTTTTTT
CDR3aa: CASRTGGPNTGELFF

v_gene: TRBV7-9
j_gene: TRBJ2-1
abundance: few
d_gene: -
CDR3nt: TGTGCCAGCGGCAGAATACAGGGTTCGTTGGTTGAGCAGTTCTTC
CDR3aa: CASGRIQGSLVEQFF

v_gene: TRBV19
j_gene: TRBJ2-1
abundance: -
d_gene: TRBD2
CDR3nt: TGTGCCAGTGGTAGCGGGACCATTCGCAATGAGCAGTTCTTC
CDR3aa: CASGSGTIRNEQFF

v_gene: TRBV10-1
j_gene: TRBJ2-7
abundance: many
d_gene: TRBD2
CDR3nt: TGCGCCAGCAGTGGACCCATAGCGGGAGGGCCCCACGAGCAGTACTTC
CDR3aa: CASSGPIAGGPHEQYF

v_gene: TRBV7-2
j_gene: TRBJ2-7
abundance: many
d_gene: -
CDR3nt: TGTGCCAGCAGCTTTACTGATGAGCAGTACTTC
CDR3aa: CASSFTDEQYF